The TCR beta chain under discussion was sequenced for a study of blood T cell repertoires in COVID-19. Study information: Samples representing acute and convalescent COVID-19 were sourced from the United States, Italy and Spain. Sources were T cells, B-cell-depleted T cells, or PBMCs; the material itself was cDNA or gDNA.

Sequenced by immunoSEQ multiplex PCR; TCRdb stores in-frame clones only, minus some. The table has 190,000 or so clones, roughly 82% seen once. CDR3 length: 14 residues. CDR1 and CDR2 (germline): SQVTM, ANQGSEA. V was cut by 7 bases and J by 4 bases, with 19 bases left in between. Material: PBMCs or T cells enriched from blood (not recorded which). This sequence was found in a woman in her twenties or thirties who had recovered from COVID-19. The rearrangement uses TRBV29-1 and TRBJ1-1, with D possibly matching TRBD1 (5 bases). The CDR3 is CSGHLVQGSTEAFF. In DNA, the CDR3 is TGCAGCGGACACCTGGTTCAGGGTAGCACTGAAGCTTTCTTT. Full variable domain (remainder filled in from reference TRBV29-1 and TRBJ1-1): SAVISQKPSRDICQRGTSLTIQCQVDSQVTMMFWYRQQPGQSLTLIATANQGSEATYESGFVIDKFPISRPNLTFSTLTVSNMSPEDSSIYLCSGHLVQGSTEAFFGQGTRLTVV.